This T cell receptor beta chain was sequenced during a study of shared clonotypes between healthy human individuals. Libraries were prepared by immunoSEQ multiplex PCR; TCRdb keeps only in-frame clonotypes and omits some of them. The sample consists of more than 2 million clones, around 93% of them appearing once. The junction had 17 bases not matched to a gene; V was cut back by 5 bases and J by 6 bases. The CDR3 contains 17 residues. Germline V gene data show CDR1 as LGHNA and CDR2 as YSLEER. Cells designated naive CD8 were CD45RO-negative and were positively selected for CCR7, with terminally differentiated effector memory CD45RA+ cells excluded.

The chain is built from TRBV4-3 and TRBJ2-5; 8 bases line up with TRBD2. The sequenced sample was naive CD8+ T cells from PBMCs. The origin of this receptor is a young man in good health. Some clones in this sample may be carry-over from other donors' samples. The CDR3, as DNA: TGCGCCAGCAGCTCCCAACGGGGGGGGAGTGAAACGCAGACCCAGTACTTC. Amino acids: CASSSQRGGSETQTQYF.